The clone carrying this TCR beta chain was recorded many times. Its target is unknown. This beta chain is off target for a library built for alpha chains, so its abundance means little. The sample originates from a study of spatial heterogeneity in lung cancer. Broader study findings: Counts of ubiquitous and regional expanded TCRs tracked ubiquitous and regional nonsynonymous mutations, respectively. Tumor mutation counts were tracked by expanded intratumoral alpha and beta TCR counts.

The V gene's germline CDR1 is MNHEY and CDR2 SVGAGI. The CDR3 is 17 amino acids. Germline trimming cut 8 bases from V and 4 bases from J; bases unmatched to any gene: 17. Time point meaning: sample taken at primary tumor resection. Whole RNA obtained from tumor, nontumor lung or frozen PBMC underwent sequencing without sorting. MiXCR, run by TCRdb on the 5' RACE reads, gives a single entry per CDR3 protein. Of fewer than 15,000 distinct CDR3 sequences in the sample, roughly 6% were seen once. The TCR was taken from a female donor with early-stage non-small cell lung cancer. This chain connects TRBV6-5 to TRBJ1-5; the match to TRBD1 covers 7 bases. The sample consisted of lung tumor tissue, taken at surgery. The CDR3: CASGPLGMRDRNQPQHF. CDR3 sequence (DNA): TGTGCCAGCGGCCCCCTTGGTATGCGGGACAGAAATCAGCCCCAGCATTTT.